This section outlines one TCR beta chain sequence together with its context. The sample comes from a study of blood T cells in healthy people across ages. The authors ran a second PCR of about 6 to 12 cycles using a sample-barcoded 5' primer and a J-beta primer mix. TCRdb redid the calling of the 5' RACE reads with MiXCR, one entry per CDR3 protein. The sample contains some 1,500,000 distinct CDR3 sequences, approximately 43% of which appear only once. Germline loops: CDR1 SGDLS, CDR2 YYNGEE. CDR3 length: 15 amino acids. V lost 0 bases and J 5 bases, leaving 14 bases between the germline ends. The chain joins TRBV9 to TRBJ2-5; D remains ambiguous. The receptor was isolated from a woman between 18 and 29 years old in good health. The sample was blood. The CDR3 nucleotides are TGTGCCAGCAGCGTAGCCTTAAGGGCAGCGGAGACCCAGTACTTC. Amino acid sequence: CASSVALRAAETQYF.